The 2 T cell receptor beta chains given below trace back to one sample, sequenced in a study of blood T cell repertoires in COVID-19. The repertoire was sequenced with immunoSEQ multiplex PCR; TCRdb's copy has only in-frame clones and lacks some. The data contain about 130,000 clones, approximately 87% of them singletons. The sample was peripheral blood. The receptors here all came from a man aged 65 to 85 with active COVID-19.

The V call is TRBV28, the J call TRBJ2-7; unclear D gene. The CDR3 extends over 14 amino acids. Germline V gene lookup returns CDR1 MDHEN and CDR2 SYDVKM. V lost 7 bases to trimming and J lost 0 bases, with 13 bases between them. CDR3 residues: CASTPTLSSYEQYF. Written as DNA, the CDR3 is TGTGCCAGCACCCCGACATTGAGCTCCTACGAGCAGTACTTC. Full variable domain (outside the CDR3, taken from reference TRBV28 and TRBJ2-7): DVKVTQSSRYLVKRTGEKVFLECVQDMDHENMFWYRQDPGLGLRLIYFSYDVKMKEKGDIPEGYSVSREKKERFSLILESASTNQTSMYLCASTPTLSSYEQYFGPGTRLTVT.

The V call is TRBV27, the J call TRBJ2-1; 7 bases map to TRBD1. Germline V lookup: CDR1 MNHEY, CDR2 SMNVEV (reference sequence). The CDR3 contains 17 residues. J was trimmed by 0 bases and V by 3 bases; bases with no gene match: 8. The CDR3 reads CASSFPIQGSSYNEQFF. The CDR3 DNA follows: TGTGCCAGCAGTTTTCCCATACAGGGGAGCTCCTACAATGAGCAGTTCTTC.